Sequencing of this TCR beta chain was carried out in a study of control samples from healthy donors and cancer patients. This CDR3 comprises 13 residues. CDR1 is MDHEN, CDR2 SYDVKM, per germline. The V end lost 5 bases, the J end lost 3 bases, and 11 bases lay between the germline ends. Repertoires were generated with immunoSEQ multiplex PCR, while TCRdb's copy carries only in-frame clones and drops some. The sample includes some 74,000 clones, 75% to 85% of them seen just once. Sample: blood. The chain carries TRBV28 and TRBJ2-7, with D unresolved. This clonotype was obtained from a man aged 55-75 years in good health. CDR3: CASSRGLNYEQYF. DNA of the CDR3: TGTGCCAGCAGTCGTGGGTTAAACTACGAGCAGTACTTC. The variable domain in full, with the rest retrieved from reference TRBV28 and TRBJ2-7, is DVKVTQSSRYLVKRTGEKVFLECVQDMDHENMFWYRQDPGLGLRLIYFSYDVKMKEKGDIPEGYSVSREKKERFSLILESASTNQTSMYLCASSRGLNYEQYFGPGTRLTVT.